These 16 T cell receptor beta chains share one sample of origin, sequenced in a study of blood T cell repertoires in COVID-19. The table came from immunoSEQ multiplex PCR; TCRdb's copy has only in-frame clones and leaves some out. The sample consists of over 200,000 clones, about 90% of them appearing once. The sample taken for sequencing was peripheral blood. These receptors all stem from a man between 60 and 75 years old with COVID-19, enrolled during active disease.

The rearrangement joins TRBV27 to TRBJ1-4; TRBD1 might be the D (5 bases). This CDR3 has 12 amino acids. V was shortened by 6 bases and J by 11 bases, with 13 bases between the two germline ends. Germline V gene sequence: CDR1 MNHEY, CDR2 SMNVEV (reference sequence). The CDR3 is CASRGVVGKLFF. CDR3 nucleotides: TGTGCCAGCAGAGGGGTAGTAGGGAAACTGTTTTTT.

The CDR3 is CASSLGAGGLTDTQYF. The CDR3 DNA follows: TGTGCCAGCAGCTTAGGAGCGGGGGGGCTCACAGATACGCAGTATTTT. The V and J genes are TRBV7-3 and TRBJ2-3; the match to TRBD2 covers 10 bases. V was pared by 2 bases and J by 2 bases, with 4 bases of the junction left unmatched. The CDR3 length is 16 residues. Germline V gene lookup returns CDR1 SGHTA and CDR2 FQGTGA.

CDR3 sequence: CASKWEAGNQPQHF. CDR3 DNA sequence: TGTGCCAGCAAATGGGAGGCGGGCAATCAGCCCCAGCATTTT. The V call is TRBV5-5, the J call TRBJ1-5; D not certain. Trimming removed 6 bases at V and 2 bases at J, with 12 bases between. Germline-derived CDR1 and CDR2 are SGHKS and YYEKEE (reference sequence). CDR3 length: 14 residues. The variable domain in full, completed from reference TRBV5-5 and TRBJ1-5, reads DAGVTQSPTHLIKTRGQQVTLRCSPISGHKSVSWYQQVLGQGPQFIFQYYEKEERGRGNFPDRFSARQFPNYSSELNVNALLLGDSALYLCASKWEAGNQPQHFGDGTRLSIL.

The rearrangement uses TRBV7-6 and TRBJ2-3, with 8 positions matching TRBD2. V shed 4 bases and J 0 bases; nucleotides not matched to a gene: 6. The CDR3 length is 16 residues. The germline gives CDR1 SGHVS, CDR2 FNYEAQ. The CDR3 is CASSSGGPFSTDTQYF. The CDR3 DNA reads TGTGCCAGCAGCTCGGGAGGGCCCTTCAGCACAGATACGCAGTATTTT. The variable domain in full, completed from reference TRBV7-6 and TRBJ2-3, reads GAGVSQSPRYKVTKRGQDVALRCDPISGHVSLYWYRQALGQGPEFLTYFNYEAQQDKSGLPNDRFSAERPEGSISTLTIQRTEQRDSAMYRCASSSGGPFSTDTQYFGPGTRLTVL.

This rearrangement joins TRBV7-2 to TRBJ2-7, with TRBD2 matching 8 bases. The CDR3 has 15 amino acids. The germline CDR1 and CDR2 sequences are SGHTA and FQGNSA. With V trimmed by 5 bases and J by 1 base, 7 bases remained unmatched. The CDR3 spells CASSLGGGMSYEQYF. The CDR3 coding sequence is TGTGCCAGCAGCCTAGGCGGGGGGATGTCCTACGAGCAGTACTTC.

The J gene is TRBJ1-2, the V gene TRBV7-8; TRBD1 matches 12 bases. This CDR3 region has 16 residues. After removal of 9 bases from V and 2 bases from J, the junction contained 10 bases not matched to a gene. The germline gives CDR1 SGHVS, CDR2 FQNEAQ. The CDR3 here is CASARDRGHENYGYTF. The DNA of the CDR3 is TGTGCCAGTGCAAGGGACAGGGGGCACGAAAACTATGGCTACACCTTC.

The chain combines TRBV18 with TRBJ1-6; 7 bases are shared with TRBD1. The germline CDR1 and CDR2 sequences are KGHSH and LQKENI. With V trimmed by 2 bases and J by 7 bases, 5 bases remained unmatched. There are 15 residues in the CDR3. The CDR3 here is CASSPSAGGNSPLHF. CDR3 DNA: TGTGCCAGCTCACCATCTGCAGGGGGAAATTCACCCCTCCACTTT.

V usage is TRBV6-5 and J usage is TRBJ1-2, with D unclear. This CDR3 has 12 amino acids. V was shortened by 8 bases and J by 7 bases, with 14 bases between the two germline ends. CDR1 and CDR2 from the germline V gene are MNHEY and SVGAGI. CDR3 sequence: CASGEQVSGYTF. As DNA, the CDR3 is TGTGCCAGCGGGGAGCAGGTTTCTGGCTACACCTTC.

The chain recombines TRBV7-9 with TRBJ2-5; TRBD1 matches at 10 bases. Germline V gene data show CDR1 as SEHNR and CDR2 as FQNEAQ (reference sequence). V gave up 5 bases and J gave up 10 bases; unmatched junction bases: 7. The CDR3 is 13 residues long. CDR3 loop: CASSTRDRGDQYF. CDR3 nucleotides: TGTGCCAGCAGCACCCGGGACAGGGGTGACCAGTACTTC.

The V and J genes are TRBV11-2 and TRBJ2-7; D possibly corresponds to TRBD1 (6 bases). Trimming took 1 base from V and 2 from J, leaving 12 bases between them. CDR3 length: 15 residues. The germline V gene encodes CDR1 SGHAT and CDR2 FQNNGV. The CDR3, as DNA: TGTGCCAGCAGCTTAGGACAGGCGGTAACCTACGAGCAGTACTTC. Its protein product is CASSLGQAVTYEQYF.

The rearrangement uses TRBV29-1 and TRBJ2-7, with D possibly being TRBD1 (5 bases). CDR3 size: 12 residues. Trimming took 3 bases from V and 3 from J, leaving 9 bases between them. Germline CDR1 is SQVTM and CDR2 is ANQGSEA. The CDR3 loop reads CSVETEIYEQYF. The CDR3 DNA is TGCAGCGTTGAGACAGAGATCTACGAGCAGTACTTC.

The chain employs TRBV5-1 and TRBJ2-7; 12 nucleotides match TRBD1. J gave up 6 bases and V 0 bases, and 7 bases lay outside the gene matches. CDR3 length: 16 amino acids. Germline V lookup: CDR1 SGHRS, CDR2 YFSETQ. Here the CDR3 DNA reads TGCGCCAGCAGCTTGGCCGAGGGACAGGGGGCGCGCGAGCAGTACTTC. It translates to CASSLAEGQGAREQYF.

The chain combines TRBV9 with TRBJ1-3; 7 bases line up with TRBD1. Germline assignment: CDR1 SGDLS and CDR2 YYNGEE. The J segment lost 0 bases and the V segment lost 0 bases, leaving 6 bases of the junction unmatched. The CDR3 totals 17 residues. This CDR3 is CASSVGGQDNSGNTIYF. The CDR3 coding sequence is TGTGCCAGCAGCGTAGGAGGACAGGACAACTCTGGAAACACCATATATTTT.

The J gene is TRBJ2-1, the V gene TRBV27; 7 bases align to TRBD1. The CDR3 totals 16 residues. After removal of 5 bases from V and 2 bases from J, the junction contained 9 bases not matched to a gene. Germline-derived CDR1 and CDR2 are MNHEY and SMNVEV (reference sequence). CDR3 region: CASSGSGTVTYNEQFF. CDR3 nucleotide sequence: TGTGCCAGCAGTGGCTCCGGGACAGTAACCTACAATGAGCAGTTCTTC.

The gene calls are TRBV5-1 and TRBJ1-4; TRBD1 agrees at 7 bases. Germline lookup yields CDR1 SGHRS and CDR2 YFSETQ. This CDR3 has 15 amino acids. The V segment lost 4 bases and the J segment 5 bases; nucleotides outside the gene matches: 8. The CDR3 here is CASSRNTGVNEKLFF. The CDR3 DNA reads TGCGCCAGCAGCCGGAATACAGGGGTGAATGAAAAACTGTTTTTT.

This clone was recorded once. The CDR3 loop is CASSPQGGDGFNEKLFF. In DNA, the CDR3 is TGTGCCAGCAGCCCTCAGGGGGGAGACGGCTTTAATGAAAAACTGTTTTTT. This chain uses TRBV7-2 with TRBJ1-4; TRBD1 matches at 7 bases. J gave up 4 bases and V 5 bases, and 13 bases lay outside the gene matches. The length of the CDR3 is 17 residues. Germline-derived CDR1 and CDR2 are SGHTA and FQGNSA.